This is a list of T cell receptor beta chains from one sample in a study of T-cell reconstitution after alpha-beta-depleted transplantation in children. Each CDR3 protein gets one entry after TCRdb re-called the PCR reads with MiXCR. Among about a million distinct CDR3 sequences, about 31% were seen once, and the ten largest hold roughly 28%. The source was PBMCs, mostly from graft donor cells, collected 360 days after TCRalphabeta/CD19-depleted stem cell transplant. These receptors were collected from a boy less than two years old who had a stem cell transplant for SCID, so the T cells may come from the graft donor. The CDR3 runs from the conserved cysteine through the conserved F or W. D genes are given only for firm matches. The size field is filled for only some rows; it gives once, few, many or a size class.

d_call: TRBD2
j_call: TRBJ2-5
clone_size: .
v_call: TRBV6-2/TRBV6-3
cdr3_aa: CASSSRLAGASGAQYF
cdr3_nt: TGTGCCAGCAGTTCCCGACTAGCGGGGGCCTCGGGGGCCCAGTACTTC

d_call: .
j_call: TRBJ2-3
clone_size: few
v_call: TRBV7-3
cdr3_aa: CASSLGERASGTDTQYF
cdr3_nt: TGTGCCAGCAGCTTAGGTGAGCGGGCTAGCGGCACAGATACGCAGTATTTT

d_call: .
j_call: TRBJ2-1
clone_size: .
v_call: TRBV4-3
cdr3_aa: CASSQDLAGARNEQFF
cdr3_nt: TGCGCCAGCAGCCAAGATCTGGCGGGGGCCAGAAATGAGCAGTTCTTC

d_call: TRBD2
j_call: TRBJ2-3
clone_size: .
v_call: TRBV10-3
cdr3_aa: CAIGLAGNTDTQYF
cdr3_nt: TGTGCCATTGGACTAGCGGGGAACACAGATACGCAGTATTTT

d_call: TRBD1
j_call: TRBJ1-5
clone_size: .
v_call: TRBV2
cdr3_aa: CASQNRPGQGGNQPQHF
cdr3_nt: TGTGCCAGCCAAAATCGTCCGGGACAGGGAGGAAATCAGCCCCAGCATTTT

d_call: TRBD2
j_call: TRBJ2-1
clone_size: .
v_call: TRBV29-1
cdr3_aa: CSFGRGSGGNEQFF
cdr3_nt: TGCAGCTTTGGGAGGGGTAGCGGAGGGAATGAGCAGTTCTTC

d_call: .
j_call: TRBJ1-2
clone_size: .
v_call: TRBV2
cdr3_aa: CASSDGQGQAYGYTF
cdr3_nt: TGTGCCAGCAGTGACGGGCAGGGGCAGGCATATGGCTACACCTTC

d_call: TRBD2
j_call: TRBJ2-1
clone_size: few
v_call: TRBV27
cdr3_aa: CASWGLAGKNEQFF
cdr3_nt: TGTGCCAGCTGGGGACTAGCGGGAAAAAATGAGCAGTTCTTC

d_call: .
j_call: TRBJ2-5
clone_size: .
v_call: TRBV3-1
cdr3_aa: CASSQHLGLPSQETQYF
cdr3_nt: TGTGCCAGCAGCCAGCATCTAGGACTACCCTCCCAAGAGACCCAGTACTTC

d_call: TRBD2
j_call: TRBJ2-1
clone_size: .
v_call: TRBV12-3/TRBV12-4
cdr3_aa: CASSPRGGWFYNEQFF
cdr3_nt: TGTGCCAGCAGTCCCCGGGGGGGCTGGTTTTACAATGAGCAGTTCTTC

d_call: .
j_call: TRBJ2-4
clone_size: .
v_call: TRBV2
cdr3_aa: CASTAKNIQYF
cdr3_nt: TGTGCCAGCACCGCTAAAAACATTCAGTACTTC

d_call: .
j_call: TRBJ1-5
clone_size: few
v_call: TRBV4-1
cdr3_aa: CASSQESLNQPQHF
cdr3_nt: TGCGCCAGCAGCCAAGAAAGCCTCAATCAGCCCCAGCATTTT

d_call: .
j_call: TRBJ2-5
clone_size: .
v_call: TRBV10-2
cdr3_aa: CASLRPPTLTQYF
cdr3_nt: TGCGCCAGCCTAAGGCCCCCAACCCTTACCCAGTACTTC

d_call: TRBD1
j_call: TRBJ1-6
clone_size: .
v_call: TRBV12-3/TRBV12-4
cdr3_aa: CASSRGTGENSPLHF
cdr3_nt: TGTGCCAGCAGCCGAGGGACAGGAGAAAATTCACCCCTCCACTTT

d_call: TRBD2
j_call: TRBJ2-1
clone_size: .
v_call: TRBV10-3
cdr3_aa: CAISELAVVHNEQFF
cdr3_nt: TGTGCCATCAGTGAGCTAGCGGTGGTTCACAATGAGCAGTTCTTC

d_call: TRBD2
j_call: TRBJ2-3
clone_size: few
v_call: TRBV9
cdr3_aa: CASSVSGGASGDTQYF
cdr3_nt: TGTGCCAGCAGCGTTAGCGGGGGGGCCTCCGGAGATACGCAGTATTTT

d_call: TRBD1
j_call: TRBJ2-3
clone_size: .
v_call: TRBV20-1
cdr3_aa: CSARDRGHTDTQYF
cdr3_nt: TGCAGTGCTAGAGACAGGGGGCACACAGATACGCAGTATTTT

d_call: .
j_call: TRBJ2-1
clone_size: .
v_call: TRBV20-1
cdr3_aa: CGARPAFTLRDEQFF
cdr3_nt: TGCGGTGCTAGGCCCGCCTTTACCCTGCGGGATGAGCAGTTCTTC

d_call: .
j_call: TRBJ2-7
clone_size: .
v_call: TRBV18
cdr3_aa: CASSPGVQVRSYEQYF
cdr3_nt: TGTGCCAGCTCACCTGGGGTACAGGTTAGGTCCTACGAGCAGTACTTC

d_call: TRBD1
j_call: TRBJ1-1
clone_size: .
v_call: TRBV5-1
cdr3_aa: CASSWGMRQGGTEAFF
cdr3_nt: TGCGCCAGCAGCTGGGGGATGAGACAGGGCGGGACTGAAGCTTTCTTT

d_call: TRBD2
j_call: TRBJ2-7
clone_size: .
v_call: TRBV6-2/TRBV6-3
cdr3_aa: CATRLAGSYEQYF
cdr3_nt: TGTGCCACGAGGCTAGCGGGGTCCTACGAGCAGTACTTC

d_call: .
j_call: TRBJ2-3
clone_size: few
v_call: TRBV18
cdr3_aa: CASSPAYVDSTDTQYF
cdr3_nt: TGTGCCAGCTCCCCAGCCTATGTGGACAGCACAGATACGCAGTATTTT

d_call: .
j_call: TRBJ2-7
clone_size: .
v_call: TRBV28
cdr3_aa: CASSLGGQVSSYEQYF
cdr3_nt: TGTGCCAGCAGTTTAGGGGGGCAGGTGAGCTCCTACGAGCAGTACTTC

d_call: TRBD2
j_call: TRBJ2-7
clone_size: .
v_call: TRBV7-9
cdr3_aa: CASSLTRGGKSYEQYF
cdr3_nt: TGTGCCAGCAGCTTAACTCGGGGGGGCAAGTCCTACGAGCAGTACTTC

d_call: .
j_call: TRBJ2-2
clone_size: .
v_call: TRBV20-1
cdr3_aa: CSAGKGQNTGELFF
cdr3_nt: TGCAGTGCTGGAAAAGGCCAGAACACCGGGGAGCTGTTTTTT

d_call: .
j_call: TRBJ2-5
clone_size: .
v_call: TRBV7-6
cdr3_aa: CASSLGGFGTQYF
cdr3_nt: TGTGCCAGCAGCTTAGGAGGGTTTGGGACCCAGTACTTC

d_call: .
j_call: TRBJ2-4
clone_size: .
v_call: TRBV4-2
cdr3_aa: CASSQDSPAKNIQYF
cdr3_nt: TGTGCCAGCAGCCAAGATAGCCCAGCCAAAAACATTCAGTACTTC

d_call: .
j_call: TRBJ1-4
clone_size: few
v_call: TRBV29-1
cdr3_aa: CSVELPKGLFF
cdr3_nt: TGCAGCGTTGAACTCCCTAAAGGACTGTTTTTT

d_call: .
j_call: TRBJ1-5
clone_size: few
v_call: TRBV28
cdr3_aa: CASSPHYSAGQPQHF
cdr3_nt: TGTGCCAGCAGTCCACACTATTCGGCGGGTCAGCCCCAGCATTTT

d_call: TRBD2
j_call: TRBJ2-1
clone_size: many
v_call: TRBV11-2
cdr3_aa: CASRLGLAGPHNEQFF
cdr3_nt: TGTGCCAGCAGGTTAGGACTAGCGGGGCCTCACAATGAGCAGTTCTTC

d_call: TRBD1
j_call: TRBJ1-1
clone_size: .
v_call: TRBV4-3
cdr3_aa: CASSQDRSGTGGEAFF
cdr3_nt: TGCGCCAGCAGCCAAGATAGATCCGGGACAGGTGGGGAAGCTTTCTTT

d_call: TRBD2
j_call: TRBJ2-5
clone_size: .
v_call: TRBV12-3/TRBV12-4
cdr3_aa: CASSPGLVVGETQYF
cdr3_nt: TGTGCCAGCAGCCCGGGACTAGTGGTCGGGGAGACCCAGTACTTC

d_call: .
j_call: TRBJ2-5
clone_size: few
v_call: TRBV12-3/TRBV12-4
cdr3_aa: CASSFSRDVTQYF
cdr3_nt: TGTGCCAGCAGTTTCAGCAGGGACGTGACCCAGTACTTC

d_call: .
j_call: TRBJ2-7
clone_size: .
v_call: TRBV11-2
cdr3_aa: CASSLEPYSEQYF
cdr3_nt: TGTGCCAGCAGCTTAGAGCCCTATAGCGAGCAGTACTTC

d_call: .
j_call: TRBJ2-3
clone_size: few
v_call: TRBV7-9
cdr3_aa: CASSRTDGTQYF
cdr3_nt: TGTGCCAGCAGCCGGACGGACGGTACGCAGTATTTT

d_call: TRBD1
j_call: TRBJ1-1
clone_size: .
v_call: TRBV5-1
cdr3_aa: CASIPGGEAEAFF
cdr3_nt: TGCGCCAGCATCCCAGGGGGCGAGGCTGAAGCTTTCTTT

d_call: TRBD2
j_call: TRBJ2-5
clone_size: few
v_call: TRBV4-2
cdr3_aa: CASSHPLGGGWGETQYF
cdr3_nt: TGTGCCAGCAGCCACCCTCTGGGGGGGGGATGGGGAGAGACCCAGTACTTC

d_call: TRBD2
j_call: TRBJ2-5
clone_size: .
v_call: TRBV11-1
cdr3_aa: CASSPGLAATYPPGETQYF
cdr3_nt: TGTGCCAGCAGCCCGGGACTAGCGGCGACATATCCCCCCGGGGAGACCCAGTACTTC

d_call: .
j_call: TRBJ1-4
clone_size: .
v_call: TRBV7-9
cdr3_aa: CASTRGLYEKLFF
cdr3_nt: TGTGCCAGCACCCGAGGGCTATATGAAAAACTGTTTTTT

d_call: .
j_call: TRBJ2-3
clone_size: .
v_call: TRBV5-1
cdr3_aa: CASSAAVVLGGAGDTQYF
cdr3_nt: TGCGCCAGCAGCGCGGCAGTCGTCCTAGGGGGGGCTGGAGATACGCAGTATTTT

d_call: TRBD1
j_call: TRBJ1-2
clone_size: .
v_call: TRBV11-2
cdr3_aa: CASRLPGTGNYGYTF
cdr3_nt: TGTGCCAGCAGATTACCCGGGACAGGGAACTATGGCTACACCTTC

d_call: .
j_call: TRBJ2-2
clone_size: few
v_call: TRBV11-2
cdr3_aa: CASSLSGGWTQAGELFF
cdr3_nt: TGTGCCAGCAGCTTAAGTGGTGGGTGGACTCAGGCCGGGGAGCTGTTTTTT

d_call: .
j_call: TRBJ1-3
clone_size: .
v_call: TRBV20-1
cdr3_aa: CSAPQGNTIYF
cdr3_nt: TGCAGCGCCCCACAGGGAAACACCATATATTTT

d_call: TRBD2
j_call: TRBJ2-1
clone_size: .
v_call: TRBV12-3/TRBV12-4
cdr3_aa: CASSRLAGVPYNEQFF
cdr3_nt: TGTGCCAGCAGTCGACTAGCGGGGGTGCCGTACAATGAGCAGTTCTTC

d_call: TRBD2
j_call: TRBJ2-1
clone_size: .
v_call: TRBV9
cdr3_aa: CASSVSGLAGWSNEQFF
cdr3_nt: TGTGCCAGCAGCGTGTCGGGACTAGCGGGCTGGTCGAATGAGCAGTTCTTC

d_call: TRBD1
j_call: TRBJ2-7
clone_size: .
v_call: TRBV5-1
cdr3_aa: CASSLDLVAGQVYEQYF
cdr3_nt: TGCGCCAGCAGCTTGGATCTAGTGGCGGGACAGGTCTACGAGCAGTACTTC